These T cell receptor beta chains were read from a single sample in a study of blood T cells in healthy people across ages. TCRdb used MiXCR to reprocess the 5' RACE reads, holding one entry per CDR3 protein. The sample lists 1.5 million or so distinct CDR3 sequences, less than 45% occurring once. The source material was blood. Receptors originate from a woman aged 18-29 years in good health. Both conserved end residues are part of each CDR3. Each record gives: CDR3 protein, CDR3 DNA, J gene, D gene, V gene, clone size. The D gene is left open where the match is weak. Size values are once, few and many counts, or a class for expanded clones, and some rows have none.

CASSPQRTGQETQYF	TGTGCCAGCTCACCCCAGCGGACAGGACAAGAGACCCAGTACTTC	TRBJ2-5	TRBD1	TRBV18	few
CASAETSGLYNEQFF	TGTGCCAGCGCGGAGACTAGCGGGTTATACAATGAGCAGTTCTTC	TRBJ2-1	TRBD2	TRBV9	-
CASSYSFDTQYF	TGTGCCAGCAGTTACTCGTTTGATACGCAGTATTTT	TRBJ2-3	-	TRBV6-2/TRBV6-3	-
CASSSGVGEKLFF	TGTGCCAGCAGTTCAGGGGTGGGCGAAAAACTGTTTTTT	TRBJ1-4	-	TRBV12-3/TRBV12-4	-
CASSYSEDLYGYTF	TGTGCCAGCAGTTACTCGGAGGACCTTTATGGCTACACCTTC	TRBJ1-2	-	TRBV6-5	-
CASSSLMGDDGYTF	TGTGCCAGCAGTTCCCTGATGGGTGACGACGGCTACACCTTC	TRBJ1-2	-	TRBV12-3/TRBV12-4	few
CASSLALAGGNEWQFF	TGTGCCAGCAGCTTAGCGCTTGCGGGAGGTAACGAATGGCAGTTCTTC	TRBJ2-1	TRBD2	TRBV11-2	few
CASGLGQPRDTQYF	TGTGCTAGTGGTTTGGGACAGCCTCGGGATACGCAGTATTTT	TRBJ2-3	-	TRBV12-5	-
CASSYPSSGGPTDTQYF	TGTGCCAGCAGTTACCCTTCTTCGGGGGGGCCAACAGATACGCAGTATTTT	TRBJ2-3	TRBD2	TRBV6-2/TRBV6-3	few
CASSGRLVQHEQFF	TGTGCCAGCAGTGGACGACTAGTGCAGCATGAGCAGTTCTTC	TRBJ2-1	-	TRBV28	few
CASSVPGTDGYTF	TGTGCCAGCAGCGTACCGGGGACGGATGGCTACACCTTC	TRBJ1-2	-	TRBV9	-